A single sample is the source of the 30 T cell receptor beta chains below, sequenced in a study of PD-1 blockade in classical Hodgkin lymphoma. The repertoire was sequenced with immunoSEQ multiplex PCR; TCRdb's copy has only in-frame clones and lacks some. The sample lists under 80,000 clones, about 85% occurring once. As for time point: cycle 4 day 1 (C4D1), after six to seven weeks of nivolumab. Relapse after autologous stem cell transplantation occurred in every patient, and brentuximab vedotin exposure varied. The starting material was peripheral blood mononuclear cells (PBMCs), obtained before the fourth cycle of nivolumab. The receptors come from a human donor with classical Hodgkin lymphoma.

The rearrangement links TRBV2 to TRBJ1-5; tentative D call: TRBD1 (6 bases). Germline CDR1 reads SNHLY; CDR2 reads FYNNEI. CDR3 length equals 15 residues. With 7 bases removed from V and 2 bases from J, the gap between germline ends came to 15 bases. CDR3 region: CASIPERGGNQPQHF. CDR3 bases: TGTGCCAGCATCCCGGAAAGGGGGGGCAATCAGCCCCAGCATTTT.

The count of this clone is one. The CDR3 DNA reads TGTGCCAGCAGTTTGGGGTTTCAAGAGACCCAGTACTTC. The encoded protein is CASSLGFQETQYF. The chain carries TRBV27 and TRBJ2-5, with no clear D. V lost 3 bases and J lost 2, with 7 bases in between. There are 13 residues in the CDR3. CDR1 MNHEY and CDR2 SMNVEV come from the germline V gene (reference sequence).

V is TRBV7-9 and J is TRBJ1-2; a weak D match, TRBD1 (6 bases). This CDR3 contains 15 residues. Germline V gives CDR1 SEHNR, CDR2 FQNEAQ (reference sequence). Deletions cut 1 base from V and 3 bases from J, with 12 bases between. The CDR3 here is CASSLEGGQYYGYTF. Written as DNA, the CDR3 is TGTGCCAGCAGCTTAGAAGGGGGGCAGTACTATGGCTACACCTTC.

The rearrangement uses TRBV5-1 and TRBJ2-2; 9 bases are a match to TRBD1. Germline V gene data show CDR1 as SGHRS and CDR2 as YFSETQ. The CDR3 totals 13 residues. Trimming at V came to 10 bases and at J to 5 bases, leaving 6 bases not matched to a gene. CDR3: CASGQGGTGELFF. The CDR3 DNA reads TGCGCCTCGGGACAGGGCGGTACCGGGGAGCTGTTTTTT.

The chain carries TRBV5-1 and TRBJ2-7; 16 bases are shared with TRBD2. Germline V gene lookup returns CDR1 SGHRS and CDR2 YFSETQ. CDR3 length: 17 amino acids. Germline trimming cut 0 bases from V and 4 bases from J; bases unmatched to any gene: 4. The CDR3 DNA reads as TGCGCCAGCAGCTTGGCCGAGGGACTAGCGGGGGGGTACGAGCAGTACTTC. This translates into CASSLAEGLAGGYEQYF. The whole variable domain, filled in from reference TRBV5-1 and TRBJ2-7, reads KAGVTQTPRYLIKTRGQQVTLSCSPISGHRSVSWYQQTPGQGLQFLFEYFSETQRNKGNFPGRFSGRQFSNSRSEMNVSTLELGDSALYLCASSLAEGLAGGYEQYFGPGTRLTVT.

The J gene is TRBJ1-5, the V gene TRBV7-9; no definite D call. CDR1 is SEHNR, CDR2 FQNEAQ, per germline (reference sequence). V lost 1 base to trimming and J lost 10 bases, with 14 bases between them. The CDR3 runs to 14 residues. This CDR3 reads CASSLEAETSPQHF. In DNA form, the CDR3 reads TGTGCCAGCAGCTTAGAGGCGGAGACAAGTCCCCAGCATTTT.

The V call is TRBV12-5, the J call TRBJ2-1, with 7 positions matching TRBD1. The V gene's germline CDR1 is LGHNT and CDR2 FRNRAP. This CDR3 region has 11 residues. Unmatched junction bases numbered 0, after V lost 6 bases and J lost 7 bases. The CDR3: CASGQGNEQFF. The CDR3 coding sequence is TGTGCTAGTGGACAGGGGAATGAGCAGTTCTTC.

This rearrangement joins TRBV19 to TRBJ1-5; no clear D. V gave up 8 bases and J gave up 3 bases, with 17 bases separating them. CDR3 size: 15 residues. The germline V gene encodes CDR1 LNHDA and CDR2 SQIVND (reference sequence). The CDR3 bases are TGTGCCAGTTCCGACCCCCCGGAGTACAATCAGCCCCAGCATTTT. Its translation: CASSDPPEYNQPQHF.

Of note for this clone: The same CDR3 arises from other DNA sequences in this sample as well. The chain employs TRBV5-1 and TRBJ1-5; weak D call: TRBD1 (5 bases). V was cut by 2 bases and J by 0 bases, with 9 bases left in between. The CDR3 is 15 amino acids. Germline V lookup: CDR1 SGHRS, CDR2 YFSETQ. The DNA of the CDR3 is TGCGCCAGCAGCTTTACGGGGGATAGCAATCAGCCCCAGCATTTT. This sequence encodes CASSFTGDSNQPQHF.

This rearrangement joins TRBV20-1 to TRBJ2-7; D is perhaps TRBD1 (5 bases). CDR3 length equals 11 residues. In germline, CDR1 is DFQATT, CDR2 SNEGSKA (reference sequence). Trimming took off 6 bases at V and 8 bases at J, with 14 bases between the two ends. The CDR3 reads CSAPGRVKQYF. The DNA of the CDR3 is TGCAGTGCGCCGGGCAGGGTAAAGCAGTACTTC.

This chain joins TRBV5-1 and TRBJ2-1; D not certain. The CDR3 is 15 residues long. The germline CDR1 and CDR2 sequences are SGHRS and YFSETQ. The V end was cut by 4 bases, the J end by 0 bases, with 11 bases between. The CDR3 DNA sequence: TGCGCCAGCAGCACGACCGTTAGCTCCTACAATGAGCAGTTCTTC. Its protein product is CASSTTVSSYNEQFF.

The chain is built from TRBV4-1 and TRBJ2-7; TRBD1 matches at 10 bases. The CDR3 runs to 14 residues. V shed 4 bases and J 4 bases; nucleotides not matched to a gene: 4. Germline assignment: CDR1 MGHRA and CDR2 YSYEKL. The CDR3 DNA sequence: TGCGCCAGCAGCCCCGGGACAGGGGATTACGAGCAGTACTTC. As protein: CASSPGTGDYEQYF.

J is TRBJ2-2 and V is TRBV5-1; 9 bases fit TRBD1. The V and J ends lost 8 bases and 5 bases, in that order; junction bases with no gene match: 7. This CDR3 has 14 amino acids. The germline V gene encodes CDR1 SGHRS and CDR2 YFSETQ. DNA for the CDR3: TGCGCCAGTGGACAGGGGACCTCGACCGGGGAGCTGTTTTTT. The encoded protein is CASGQGTSTGELFF.

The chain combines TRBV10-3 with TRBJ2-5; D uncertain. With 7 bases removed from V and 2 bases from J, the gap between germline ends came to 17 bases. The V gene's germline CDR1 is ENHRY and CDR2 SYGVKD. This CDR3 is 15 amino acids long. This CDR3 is CAIMESPWWQETQYF. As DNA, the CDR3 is TGTGCCATCATGGAGAGCCCCTGGTGGCAAGAGACCCAGTACTTC.

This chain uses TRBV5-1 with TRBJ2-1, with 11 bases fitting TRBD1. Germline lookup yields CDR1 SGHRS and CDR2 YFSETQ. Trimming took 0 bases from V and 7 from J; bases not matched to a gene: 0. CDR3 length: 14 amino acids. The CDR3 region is CASSLGDRGNEQFF. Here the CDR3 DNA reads TGCGCCAGCAGCTTGGGGGACAGGGGGAATGAGCAGTTCTTC.

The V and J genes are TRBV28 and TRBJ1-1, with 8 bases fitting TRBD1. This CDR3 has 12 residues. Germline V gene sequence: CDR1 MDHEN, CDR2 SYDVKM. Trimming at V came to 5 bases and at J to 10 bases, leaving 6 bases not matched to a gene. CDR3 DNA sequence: TGTGCCAGCAGTCTTCCTACAGGGGGAGCTTTCTTT. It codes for CASSLPTGGAFF. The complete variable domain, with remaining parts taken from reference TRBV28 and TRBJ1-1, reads DVKVTQSSRYLVKRTGEKVFLECVQDMDHENMFWYRQDPGLGLRLIYFSYDVKMKEKGDIPEGYSVSREKKERFSLILESASTNQTSMYLCASSLPTGGAFFGQGTRLTVV.

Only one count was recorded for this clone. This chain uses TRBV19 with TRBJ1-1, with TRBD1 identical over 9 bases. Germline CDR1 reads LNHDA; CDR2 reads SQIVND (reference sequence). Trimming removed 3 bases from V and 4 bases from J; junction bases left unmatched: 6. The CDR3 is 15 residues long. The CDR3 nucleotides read TGTGCCAGTAGTATGGGACAGGGAGTTCTCACTGAAGCTTTCTTT. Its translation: CASSMGQGVLTEAFF.

In DNA form, the CDR3 reads TGTGCCAGCAGCGTAGCAGGTTTGAACACTGAAGCTTTCTTT. The encoded protein is CASSVAGLNTEAFF. The rearrangement links TRBV9 to TRBJ1-1; D unresolved. Germline-derived CDR1 and CDR2 are SGDLS and YYNGEE. The length of the CDR3 is 14 residues. V was cut by 0 bases and J by 0 bases, with 6 bases left in between.

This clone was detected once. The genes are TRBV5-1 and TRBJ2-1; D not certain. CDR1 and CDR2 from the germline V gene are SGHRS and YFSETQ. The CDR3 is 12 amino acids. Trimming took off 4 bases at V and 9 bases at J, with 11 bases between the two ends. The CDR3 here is CASSPPSGEQFF. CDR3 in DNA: TGCGCCAGCAGCCCTCCATCCGGTGAGCAGTTCTTC.

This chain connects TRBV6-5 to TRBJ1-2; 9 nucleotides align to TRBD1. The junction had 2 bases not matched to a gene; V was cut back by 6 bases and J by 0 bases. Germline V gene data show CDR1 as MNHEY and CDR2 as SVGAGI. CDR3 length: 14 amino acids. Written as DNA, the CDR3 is TGTGCCAGCAGGGACAGGGGAGCTAACTATGGCTACACCTTC. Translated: CASRDRGANYGYTF.

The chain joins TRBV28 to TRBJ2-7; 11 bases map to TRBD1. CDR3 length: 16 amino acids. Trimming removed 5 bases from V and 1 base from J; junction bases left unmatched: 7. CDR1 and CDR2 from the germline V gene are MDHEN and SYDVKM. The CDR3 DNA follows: TGTGCCAGCAGTCTAAGCGGGACAGGGGGTTCCTACGAGCAGTACTTC. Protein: CASSLSGTGGSYEQYF.

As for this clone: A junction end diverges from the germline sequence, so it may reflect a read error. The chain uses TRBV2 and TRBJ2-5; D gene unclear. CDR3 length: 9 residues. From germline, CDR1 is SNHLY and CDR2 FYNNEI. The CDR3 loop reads CARGRHPNF. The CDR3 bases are TGTGCCAGAGGTCGTCATCCCAACTTC.

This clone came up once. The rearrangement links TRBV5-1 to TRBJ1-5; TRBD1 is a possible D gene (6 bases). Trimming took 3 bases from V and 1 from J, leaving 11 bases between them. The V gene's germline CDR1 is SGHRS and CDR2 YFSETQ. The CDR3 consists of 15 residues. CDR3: CASSSEGESNQPQHF. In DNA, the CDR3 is TGCGCCAGCAGCTCGGAGGGGGAAAGCAATCAGCCCCAGCATTTT.

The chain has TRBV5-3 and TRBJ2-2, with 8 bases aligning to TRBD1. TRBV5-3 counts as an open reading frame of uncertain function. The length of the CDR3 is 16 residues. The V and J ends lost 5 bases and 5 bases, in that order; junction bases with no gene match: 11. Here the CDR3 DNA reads TGTGCCAGAAGGCTTGTGGACAGGGAGAGGACCGGGGAGCTGTTTTTT. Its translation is CARRLVDRERTGELFF.

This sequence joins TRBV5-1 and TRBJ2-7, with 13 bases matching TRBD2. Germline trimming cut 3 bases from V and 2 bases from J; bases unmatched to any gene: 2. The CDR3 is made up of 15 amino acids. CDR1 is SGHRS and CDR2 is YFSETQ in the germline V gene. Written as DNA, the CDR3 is TGCGCCAGCAGCTCCACTAGCGGGGGGGCCTACGAGCAGTACTTC. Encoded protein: CASSSTSGGAYEQYF.

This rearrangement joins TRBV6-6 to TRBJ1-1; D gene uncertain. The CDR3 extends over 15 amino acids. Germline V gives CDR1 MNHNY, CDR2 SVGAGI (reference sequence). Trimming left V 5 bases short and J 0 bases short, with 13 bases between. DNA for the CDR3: TGTGCCAGCAGTCCTCAAGGAAGGCTGAACACTGAAGCTTTCTTT. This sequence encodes CASSPQGRLNTEAFF.

For the CDR3, the DNA is TGTGCCTGGGGCGATGGGACAGGGGGGGGCTATGGCTACACCTTC. Its translation: CAWGDGTGGGYGYTF. The gene calls are TRBV30 and TRBJ1-2; 11 bases are shared with TRBD1. V was pared by 5 bases and J by 4 bases, with 9 bases of the junction left unmatched. Germline assignment: CDR1 GTSNPN and CDR2 SVGIG (reference sequence). The CDR3 is made up of 15 amino acids. Full variable domain (outside the CDR3, taken from reference TRBV30 and TRBJ1-2): SQTIHQWPATLVQPVGSPLSLECTVEGTSNPNLYWYRQAAGRGLQLLFYSVGIGQISSEVPQNLSASRPQDRQFILSSKKLLLSDSGFYLCAWGDGTGGGYGYTFGSGTRLTVV.

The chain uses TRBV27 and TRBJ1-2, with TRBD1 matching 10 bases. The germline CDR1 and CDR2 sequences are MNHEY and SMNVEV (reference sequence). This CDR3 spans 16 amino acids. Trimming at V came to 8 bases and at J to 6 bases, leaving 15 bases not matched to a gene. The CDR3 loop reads CASRPVSDRGLDGYTF. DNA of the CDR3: TGTGCCAGCCGACCCGTGTCGGACAGGGGGTTAGATGGCTACACCTTC.

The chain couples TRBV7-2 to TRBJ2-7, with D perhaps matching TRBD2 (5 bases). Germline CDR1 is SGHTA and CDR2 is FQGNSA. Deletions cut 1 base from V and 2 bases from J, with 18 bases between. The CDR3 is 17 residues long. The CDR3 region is CASSLVGGRTVAYEQYF. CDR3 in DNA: TGTGCCAGCAGCTTAGTAGGCGGCCGGACTGTCGCCTACGAGCAGTACTTC.

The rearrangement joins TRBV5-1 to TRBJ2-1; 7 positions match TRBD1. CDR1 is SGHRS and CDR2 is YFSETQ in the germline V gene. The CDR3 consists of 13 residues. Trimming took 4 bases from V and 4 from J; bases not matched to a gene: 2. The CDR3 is CASSETGYNEQFF. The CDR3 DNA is TGCGCCAGCAGCGAGACAGGGTACAATGAGCAGTTCTTC.